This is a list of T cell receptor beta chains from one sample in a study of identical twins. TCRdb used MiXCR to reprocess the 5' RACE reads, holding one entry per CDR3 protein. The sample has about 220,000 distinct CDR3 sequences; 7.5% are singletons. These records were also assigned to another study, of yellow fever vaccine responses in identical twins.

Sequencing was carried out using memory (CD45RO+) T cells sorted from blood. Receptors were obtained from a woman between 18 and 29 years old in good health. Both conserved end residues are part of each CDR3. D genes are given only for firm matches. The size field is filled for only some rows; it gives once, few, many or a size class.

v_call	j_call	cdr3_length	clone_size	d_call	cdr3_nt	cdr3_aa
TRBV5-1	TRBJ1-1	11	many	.	TGCGCCAGCAGCTTTGGCACTGAAGCTTTCTTT	CASSFGTEAFF
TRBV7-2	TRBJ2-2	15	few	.	TGTGCCAGCAGCTTAGTGTTAGGTCCGGGCGGGGAGCTGTTTTTT	CASSLVLGPGGELFF
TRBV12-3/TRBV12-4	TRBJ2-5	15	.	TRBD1	TGTGCCAGCAGTTTGGGGCAGGGGGTGGGAGAGACCCAGTACTTC	CASSLGQGVGETQYF
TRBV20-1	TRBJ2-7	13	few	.	TGCAGTGCCTATACAGGGAGGGGGATCGAGCAGTACTTC	CSAYTGRGIEQYF
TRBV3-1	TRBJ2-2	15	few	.	TGTGCCAGCAGCCAGACAGAGACGAACACCGGGGAGCTGTTTTTT	CASSQTETNTGELFF
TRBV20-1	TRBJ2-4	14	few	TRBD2	TGCAGTGCTGCCGGGGGGACTAGGGGGGACATTCAGTACTTC	CSAAGGTRGDIQYF
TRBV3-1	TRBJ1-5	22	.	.	TGTGCCAGCAGCCTCTGCGTAGGCAAAGATCTGGGGGGCCCACGGGGCAATCAGCCCCAGCATTTT	CASSLCVGKDLGGPRGNQPQHF
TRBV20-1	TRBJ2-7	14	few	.	TGCAGTGCTCGCCACTCCTTTGGGTCCTACGAGCAGTACTTC	CSARHSFGSYEQYF
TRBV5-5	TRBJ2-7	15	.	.	TGTGCCAGCAGCCCCCGGGACCTCCGACTGGACGAGCAGTACTTC	CASSPRDLRLDEQYF
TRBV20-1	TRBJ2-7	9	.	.	TGCAGTGCCCCTATAGGGCAGTACTTC	CSAPIGQYF
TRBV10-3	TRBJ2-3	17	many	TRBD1	TGTGCCATCAGCGAGACCCAGGGGGCTACTAGCACAGATACGCAGTATTTT	CAISETQGATSTDTQYF
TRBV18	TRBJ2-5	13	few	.	TGTGCCAGCTCAACGGCAGGGGAAGAGACCCAGTACTTC	CASSTAGEETQYF
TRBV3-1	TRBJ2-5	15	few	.	TGTGCCAGCAGCCAAGAGGGGGGAAGCTTGGAGACCCAGTACTTC	CASSQEGGSLETQYF
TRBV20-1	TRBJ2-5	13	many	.	TGCAGTGCTAGACGGAGGGTTGAAGAGACCCAGTACTTC	CSARRRVEETQYF
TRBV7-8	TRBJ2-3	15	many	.	TGTGCCAGCAGCACTTCAGACTTTTCCACAGATACGCAGTATTTT	CASSTSDFSTDTQYF
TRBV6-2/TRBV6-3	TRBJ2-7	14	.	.	TGTGCCAGCAGAAGATACGGGGGCTCCTACGAGCAGTACTTC	CASRRYGGSYEQYF
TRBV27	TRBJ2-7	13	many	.	TGTGCCAGCAGTTTTCGGGGGGCAAGCGAGCAGTACTTC	CASSFRGASEQYF